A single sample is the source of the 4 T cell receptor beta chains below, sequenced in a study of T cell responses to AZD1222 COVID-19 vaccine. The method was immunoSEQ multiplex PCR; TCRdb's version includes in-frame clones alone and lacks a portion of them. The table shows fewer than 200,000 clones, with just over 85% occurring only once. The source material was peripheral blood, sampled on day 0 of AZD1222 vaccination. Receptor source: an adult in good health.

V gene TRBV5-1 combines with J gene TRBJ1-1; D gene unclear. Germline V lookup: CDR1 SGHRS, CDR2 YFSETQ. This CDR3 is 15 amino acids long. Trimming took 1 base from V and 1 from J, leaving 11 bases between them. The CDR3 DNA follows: TGCGCCAGCAGCTTGATCCAGGCAGGGAACACTGAAGCTTTCTTT. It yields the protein CASSLIQAGNTEAFF. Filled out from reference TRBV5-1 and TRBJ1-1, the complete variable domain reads KAGVTQTPRYLIKTRGQQVTLSCSPISGHRSVSWYQQTPGQGLQFLFEYFSETQRNKGNFPGRFSGRQFSNSRSEMNVSTLELGDSALYLCASSLIQAGNTEAFFGQGTRLTVV.

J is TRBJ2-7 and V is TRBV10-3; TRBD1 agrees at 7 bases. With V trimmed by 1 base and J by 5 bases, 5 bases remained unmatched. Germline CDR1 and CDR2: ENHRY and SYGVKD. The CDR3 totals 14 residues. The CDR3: CAISEFEGANEQYF. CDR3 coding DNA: TGTGCCATCAGTGAGTTTGAGGGGGCGAACGAGCAGTACTTC.

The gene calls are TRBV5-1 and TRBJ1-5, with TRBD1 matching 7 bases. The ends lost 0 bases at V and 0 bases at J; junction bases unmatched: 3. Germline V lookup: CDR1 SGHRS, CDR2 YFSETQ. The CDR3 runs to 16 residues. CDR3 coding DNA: TGCGCCAGCAGCTTGGAGGGGGCGCATAGCAATCAGCCCCAGCATTTT. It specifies CASSLEGAHSNQPQHF.

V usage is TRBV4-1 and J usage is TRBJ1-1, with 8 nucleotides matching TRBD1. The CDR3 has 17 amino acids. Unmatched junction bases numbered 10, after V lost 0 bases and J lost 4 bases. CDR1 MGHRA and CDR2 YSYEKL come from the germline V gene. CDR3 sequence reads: CASSQETGTGRGTEAFF. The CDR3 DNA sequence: TGCGCCAGCAGCCAAGAAACCGGGACAGGTAGGGGCACTGAAGCTTTCTTT.